The 15 T cell receptor beta chains listed next were all sequenced from one sample in a study of control samples from healthy donors and cancer patients. Clones were sequenced by immunoSEQ multiplex PCR, and TCRdb holds only the in-frame ones, with some missing. The sample holds 79,000 or so clones, 85% to 90% seen once. The specimen sequenced was PBMCs. All receptors derive from a woman aged 45-65 years with colorectal cancer.

The J gene is TRBJ1-1, the V gene TRBV24-1, with 7 positions matching TRBD1. The CDR3 has 14 residues. CDR1 and CDR2 from the germline V gene are KGHDR and SFDVKD. V was clipped by 7 bases and J by 4 bases; unmatched bases: 8. The CDR3 is CATSPGGWGTEAFF. The CDR3 DNA follows: TGTGCCACCAGCCCAGGGGGTTGGGGCACTGAAGCTTTCTTT.

The chain recombines TRBV10-3 with TRBJ1-1; weak D call: TRBD1 (5 bases). Germline V gene sequence: CDR1 ENHRY, CDR2 SYGVKD. CDR3 length equals 13 residues. V was clipped by 10 bases and J by 1 base, with 13 bases between them. The CDR3 sequence: CATKPDRNTEAFF. CDR3 sequence (DNA): TGTGCCACCAAGCCCGACAGGAACACTGAAGCTTTCTTT.

This chain uses TRBV2 with TRBJ1-5; D gene unclear. V lost 2 bases, J lost 0 bases, and 8 bases lay in between. The CDR3 has 15 residues. Per the germline V gene, CDR1 is SNHLY and CDR2 is FYNNEI. The CDR3: CASSEQTDSNQPQHF. The DNA of the CDR3 is TGTGCCAGCAGTGAACAAACAGATAGCAATCAGCCCCAGCATTTT.

This clone was detected only a few times. This chain links TRBV6-5 with TRBJ1-3; 8 bases line up with TRBD1. J lost 4 bases, V lost 6 bases, and 8 bases had no gene match. CDR3 length: 15 amino acids. Germline loops: CDR1 MNHEY, CDR2 SVGAGI. The CDR3 DNA reads as TGTGCCAGCAGACGCGGACAGGGTAGCGGAAACACCATATATTTT. Translation gives CASRRGQGSGNTIYF.

The chain couples TRBV5-1 to TRBJ2-1, with TRBD1 matching over 8 bases. The CDR3 contains 14 residues. The germline gives CDR1 SGHRS, CDR2 YFSETQ. V dropped 3 bases and J dropped 10; count of bases not matched to a gene: 9. The chain's CDR3 is CASSSRTGNSEQFF. The CDR3 DNA follows: TGCGCCAGCAGCTCCCGGACAGGGAACAGCGAGCAGTTCTTC.

This chain links TRBV2 with TRBJ1-2, with D possibly being TRBD1 (5 bases). The germline V and J ends were trimmed by 1 base and 6 bases, with 15 bases remaining between them. Germline V gene data show CDR1 as SNHLY and CDR2 as FYNNEI. CDR3 length: 15 amino acids. In nucleotides, the CDR3 is TGTGCCAGCAGTGAAGGGTCAGGGCGAGGGGATGGCTACACCTTC. It yields the protein CASSEGSGRGDGYTF.

The chain couples TRBV9 to TRBJ2-2, with D hard to call. Between the trimmed V and J ends, which lost 0 bases and 6 bases, there was a span of 6 bases. The CDR3 spans 13 residues. From germline, CDR1 is SGDLS and CDR2 YYNGEE. This CDR3 reads CASSVGLSGELFF. For the CDR3, the DNA is TGTGCCAGCAGCGTAGGGCTCTCCGGGGAGCTGTTTTTT.

The CDR3 DNA reads TGTGCCAGCAGTCCACAGGGTCCTGAAAAACTGTTTTTT. Its translation is CASSPQGPEKLFF. The chain uses TRBV12-3 or TRBV12-4 and TRBJ1-4, with D maybe TRBD1 (6 bases). V lost 5 bases and J 7 bases, leaving 11 bases between the germline ends. The CDR3 spans 13 residues.

This clone was seen only a few times. The chain is built from TRBV6-5 and TRBJ1-2, with D tentatively TRBD1 (5 bases). The germline V and J ends were trimmed by 6 bases and 5 bases, with 13 bases remaining between them. Germline V gene data show CDR1 as MNHEY and CDR2 as SVGAGI. The CDR3 runs 13 residues. CDR3 in amino acids: CASSQEAGYGYTF. The CDR3 coding sequence is TGTGCCAGCAGCCAAGAGGCAGGGTATGGCTACACCTTC.

The chain recombines TRBV7-2 with TRBJ1-2; 9 positions match TRBD1. The CDR3 is 13 amino acids. CDR1 SGHTA and CDR2 FQGNSA come from the germline V gene. The V segment lost 4 bases and the J segment 6 bases; nucleotides outside the gene matches: 3. CDR3 nucleotide sequence: TGTGCCAGCAGCTGGACAGGGGACCATGGCTACACCTTC. Translation: CASSWTGDHGYTF.

The V and J genes are TRBV6-5 and TRBJ1-6; 7 bases map to TRBD1. Germline CDR1 is MNHEY and CDR2 is SVGAGI. This CDR3 comprises 15 residues. V lost 2 bases to trimming and J lost 6 bases; unmatched junction nucleotides: 4. The CDR3 DNA follows: TGTGCCAGCAGTTACCGACAGGGACCTAATTCACCCCTCCACTTT. It specifies CASSYRQGPNSPLHF.

V usage is TRBV27 and J usage is TRBJ1-5; the match to TRBD1 covers 10 bases. This CDR3 comprises 16 residues. V dropped 6 bases and J dropped 2; count of bases not matched to a gene: 7. Germline CDR1 is MNHEY and CDR2 is SMNVEV (reference sequence). CDR3 sequence (DNA): TGTGCCAGCAGATCGACAGGGGGCTGGGGCAATCAGCCCCAGCATTTT. Translation gives CASRSTGGWGNQPQHF.

This clone occurred once. The J gene is TRBJ2-7, the V gene TRBV12-5; TRBD1 might be the D (6 bases). The V and J ends lost 6 bases and 4 bases respectively, with 10 bases between them. The CDR3 runs 12 residues. Germline values: CDR1 LGHNT, CDR2 FRNRAP. The CDR3 is CASGQGFYEQYV. The CDR3 DNA reads as TGTGCTAGTGGGCAGGGGTTTTACGAGCAGTACGTC.

The chain is built from TRBV7-8 and TRBJ2-5; 9 bases line up with TRBD1. In germline, CDR1 is SGHVS, CDR2 FQNEAQ. V dropped 5 bases and J dropped 3; count of bases not matched to a gene: 10. The CDR3 is made up of 16 amino acids. CDR3 residues: CASSRPTGTGKETQYF. CDR3 in DNA: TGTGCCAGCAGCCGCCCTACTGGGACAGGGAAAGAGACCCAGTACTTC.

The V gene is TRBV7-2, the J gene TRBJ2-1; D perhaps matches TRBD2 (7 bases). This CDR3 comprises 15 residues. V was trimmed by 5 bases and J by 8 bases, leaving 19 bases between them. The germline V gene encodes CDR1 SGHTA and CDR2 FQGNSA. CDR3 sequence reads: CASSPGGTRPDEQFF. CDR3 DNA: TGTGCCAGCAGCCCCGGGGGGACAAGACCCGATGAGCAGTTCTTC.